This entry lists 21 T cell receptor beta chains sequenced from one sample in a study of kidney transplant recipient with SARS-CoV-2 infection. TCRdb itself ran the reads through MiXCR, one entry per CDR3 protein. This sample has fewer than 250,000 distinct CDR3 sequences, with more than 25% found just once. Here the sequenced sample was a blood sample, taken at baseline and on day 111 from a kidney transplant recipient. The receptors originated from a male patient aged 30 to 40 who had COVID-19 and was a kidney transplant recipient. Certain T cells may be donor cells from the graft.

This clonotype has ten or more counts. The chain combines TRBV6-1 with TRBJ1-2; D call uncertain. The germline V gene encodes CDR1 MNHNS and CDR2 SASEGT. This CDR3 spans 17 amino acids. Trimming cost V 5 bases and J 4 bases, with 23 bases left between them. The CDR3 DNA sequence: TGTGCCAGCAGTAGGCGCTGCTCTATGCGAAAGACCTATGGCTACACCTTC. Its translation: CASSRRCSMRKTYGYTF.

This clonotype was seen repeatedly, ten times or more. The chain links TRBV27 to TRBJ1-3; D remains unclear. This CDR3 has 14 residues. CDR1 is MNHEY, CDR2 SMNVEV, per germline (reference sequence). Trimming left V 2 bases short and J 4 bases short, with 9 bases between. The DNA of the CDR3 is TGTGCCAGCAGTTTAAAGTTTTCGGGAAACACCATATATTTT. This encodes CASSLKFSGNTIYF.

This clonotype has more than one count but fewer than ten. The chain carries TRBV12-2 and TRBJ1-2. TRBV12-2 is recorded as a pseudogene. The CDR3 runs 17 residues. CDR3 bases: TGTGCAAGTCGCAAGCGGGCGACTCCACGAAAGACCTATGGCTACACCTTC. The encoded protein is CASRKRATPRKTYGYTF.

This clonotype showed up just a few times. The chain employs TRBV7-9 and TRBJ2-1, with D hard to call. Trimming shortened V by 1 base and J by 8 bases, and 9 bases separated the two germline ends. The CDR3 has 13 amino acids. Germline loops: CDR1 SEHNR, CDR2 FQNEAQ (reference sequence). For the CDR3, the DNA is TGTGCCAGCAGCTTAGTTGTAGCCGATGAGCAGTTCTTC. It encodes CASSLVVADEQFF.

This clonotype was counted many times. One end of the junction is discordant with germline, which a read error may explain. The chain joins TRBV29-1 to TRBJ2-7, with D possibly TRBD2 on 7 matching bases. Germline V gene sequence: CDR1 SQVTM, CDR2 ANQGSEA. The CDR3 consists of 13 residues. Here the CDR3 reads CSVEAGPGDEQYF. The CDR3 bases are TGCAGCGTGGAAGCGGGACCAGGGGACGAGCAGTACTTC.

This clonotype was seen at least ten times. The chain recombines TRBV19 with TRBJ2-7; the D gene is possibly TRBD1 (6 bases). This CDR3 spans 13 amino acids. Germline-derived CDR1 and CDR2 are LNHDA and SQIVND (reference sequence). Trimming removed 5 bases at V and 0 bases at J, with 8 bases between. CDR3 residues: CASSDRFSYEQYF. CDR3 nucleotides: TGTGCCAGTAGTGACAGGTTCTCCTACGAGCAGTACTTC.

This clonotype was seen more than once but under ten times. The V gene is TRBV5-4, the J gene TRBJ2-5; no reliable D call. With 2 bases removed from V and 1 base from J, the gap between germline ends came to 6 bases. Germline CDR1 SGHNT, CDR2 YYREEE (reference sequence). The CDR3 extends over 13 amino acids. CDR3 sequence reads: CASSFQTQETQYF. CDR3 DNA sequence: TGTGCCAGCAGCTTTCAAACCCAAGAGACCCAGTACTTC.

This clonotype was counted ten times or more. The CDR3: CASSRRLAVSDTQYF. The CDR3 region has the DNA TGTGCCAGCAGCAGAAGGCTAGCAGTTTCAGATACGCAGTATTTT. The chain combines TRBV7-2 with TRBJ2-3; perhaps TRBD2 as D (5 bases). This CDR3 has 15 residues. Germline CDR1 reads SGHTA; CDR2 reads FQGNSA. Trimming stripped 5 bases from V and 4 bases from J, with 16 bases between.

Remarks on this clonotype: A much larger clone differs from this one at a single base, so this may be a read error. The rearrangement uses TRBV6-5 and TRBJ2-3; 13 bases are shared with TRBD2. Looked up from germline, CDR1 is MNHEY and CDR2 is SVGAGI. The V segment lost 8 bases and the J segment 1 base; nucleotides outside the gene matches: 12. The CDR3 runs 18 residues. The CDR3: CASRRGTSGKLGTDTQYF. The CDR3 coding sequence is TGTGCCAGCCGCCGCGGGACTAGCGGGAAATTGGGCACAGATACGCAGTATTTT.

This clonotype was seen a few times. The genes are TRBV5-4 and TRBJ2-5; D is uncertain. From germline, CDR1 is SGHNT and CDR2 YYREEE (reference sequence). V was cut by 3 bases and J by 0 bases, with 9 bases left in between. The CDR3 runs to 14 residues. CDR3 coding DNA: TGTGCCAGCAGCTCATCCACGGACCAAGAGACCCAGTACTTC. This translates into CASSSSTDQETQYF.

On this clonotype: A single base separates this from a much larger clone, so it may be a read error. The chain carries TRBV6-5 and TRBJ1-2; D uncertain. Germline CDR1 is MNHEY and CDR2 is SVGAGI. There are 17 residues in the CDR3. The DNA of the CDR3 is TGTGCCAGCAGTTTAAAAATGGAATGTAGAAAGACCTATGACTACACCTTC. Its protein product is CASSLKMECRKTYDYTF.

This clonotype was counted ten times or more. The rearrangement uses TRBV11-2 and TRBJ2-1; D may correspond to TRBD1 or TRBD2 (5 bases each). The germline V and J ends were trimmed by 0 bases and 1 base, with 13 bases remaining between them. This CDR3 is built from 17 residues. The germline gives CDR1 SGHAT, CDR2 FQNNGV. CDR3 in amino acids: CASSLDYGATSYNEQFF. CDR3 sequence (DNA): TGTGCCAGCAGCTTAGATTACGGGGCTACATCCTACAATGAGCAGTTCTTC.

This clonotype was seen repeatedly, ten times or more. The V call is TRBV6-5, the J call TRBJ1-4; D possibly corresponds to TRBD1 (5 bases). Germline-derived CDR1 and CDR2 are MNHEY and SVGAGI. V shed 7 bases and J shed 4 bases, with 7 bases lying between them. The CDR3 length is 12 residues. In DNA form, the CDR3 reads TGTGCCAGCAACCAGGGTAATGAAAAACTGTTTTTT. Protein sequence: CASNQGNEKLFF.

This clonotype was detected only a few times. This chain links TRBV7-9 with TRBJ2-1; 8 bases agree with TRBD2. V lost 2 bases and J lost 5; bases outside the gene matches: 5. The length of the CDR3 is 15 residues. Germline V lookup: CDR1 SEHNR, CDR2 FQNEAQ (reference sequence). CDR3 in amino acids: CASSLLAGYHNEQFF. CDR3 nucleotides: TGTGCCAGCAGCTTACTAGCGGGTTACCACAATGAGCAGTTCTTC.

The table lists this clonotype with many counts. The V and J genes are TRBV2 and TRBJ2-5; 9 nucleotides agree with TRBD1. The CDR3 runs to 14 residues. Trimming cost V 7 bases and J 5 bases; bases outside gene matches: 8. Germline V gene lookup returns CDR1 SNHLY and CDR2 FYNNEI. The CDR3 region is CASTQDRGGETQYF. For the CDR3, the DNA is TGTGCCAGCACTCAGGACAGGGGAGGCGAGACCCAGTACTTC. The full variable domain, completed using reference TRBV2 and TRBJ2-5, is EPEVTQTPSHQVTQMGQEVILRCVPISNHLYFYWYRQILGQKVEFLVSFYNNEISEKSEIFDDQFSVERPDGSNFTLKIRSTKLEDSAMYFCASTQDRGGETQYFGPGTRLLVL.

The V call is TRBV20-1, the J call TRBJ2-1, with 9 bases lining up with TRBD2. Germline values: CDR1 DFQATT, CDR2 SNEGSKA (reference sequence). J was trimmed by 2 bases and V by 0 bases; bases with no gene match: 8. The CDR3 has 17 amino acids. CDR3 in amino acids: CSARDRSGSFAYNEQFF. As DNA, the CDR3 is TGCAGTGCTAGAGATCGTAGCGGGAGTTTCGCCTACAATGAGCAGTTCTTC.

The chain carries TRBV5-4 and TRBJ2-3, with 13 bases matching TRBD2. CDR3 length: 17 residues. Germline CDR1 and CDR2: SGHNT and YYREEE (reference sequence). The V gene end was trimmed by 2 bases and the J gene end by 6 bases; junction bases not matched to a gene: 9. CDR3 residues: CASSLRLAGGPGDTQYF. The CDR3 DNA sequence: TGTGCCAGCAGCTTAAGACTAGCGGGAGGTCCCGGGGATACGCAGTATTTT.

This clonotype was observed many times. The gene calls are TRBV7-9 and TRBJ2-7, with a possible D match to TRBD1 (7 bases). This CDR3 contains 14 residues. Trimming took off 5 bases at V and 3 bases at J, with 14 bases between the two ends. Germline CDR1 is SEHNR and CDR2 is FQNEAQ (reference sequence). CDR3 nucleotide sequence: TGTGCCAGCAGCCCCCAGGGGGGCCACTACGAGCAGTACTTC. Its protein is CASSPQGGHYEQYF.

This clonotype has ten or more counts. The chain carries TRBV20-1 and TRBJ2-7; TRBD2 agrees at 10 bases. CDR3 length: 15 amino acids. Germline trimming cut 5 bases from V and 6 bases from J; bases unmatched to any gene: 13. Germline CDR1 reads DFQATT; CDR2 reads SNEGSKA (reference sequence). The DNA for the CDR3 is TGCAGTGCTCCCCCTCGGGCTAGCGGGAGACCCGAGCAGTACTTC. It codes for CSAPPRASGRPEQYF.

With respect to this clonotype: A clone one base away is much larger, so this may be a read error. This chain links TRBV15 with TRBJ2-5, with D maybe TRBD1 (6 bases). Germline values: CDR1 LNHNV, CDR2 YYDKDF (reference sequence). CDR3 length: 16 amino acids. This CDR3 reads CATGRGGQPAGETQYF. CDR3 bases: TGTGCCACCGGCAGAGGAGGACAGCCCGCAGGGGAGACCCAGTACTTC.

Of note for this clonotype: A read error may be the cause here, since a much bigger clone is one base away. The CDR3 ends on some other residue instead of the conserved phenylalanine or tryptophan, so this is likely a read error. The CDR3 DNA reads TGTGCCAGCAGTTTACGGACGGTGAACACTGAAGCTTTCCTT. Amino acid sequence: CASSLRTVNTEAFL. The chain links TRBV12-3 or TRBV12-4 to TRBJ1-1; D gene unclear. This CDR3 is built from 14 residues. Trimming shortened V by 2 bases and J by 0 bases, and 7 bases separated the two germline ends.